The present TCR beta chain was sequenced within a study of a mutant IDH1 vaccine in newly diagnosed glioma. Across the whole study: Mean patient age was around 40 years; approximately 62% were male and about 40% female. The earlier regimen, radiotherapy, temozolomide, or both, was most often both. The study's findings and limits: Shifts in the top peripheral T cell clonotypes seemed unrelated to pseudoprogression. Vaccine-induced immune responses occurred in 93.3% of patients.

Germline CDR1 and CDR2: SGHRS and YFSETQ. This CDR3 is built from 16 residues. J was trimmed by 4 bases and V by 1 base; bases with no gene match: 11. Time point described: baseline, week 1 (first vaccination visit). Treatment here: pre-vaccination baseline after standard-of-care therapy. In the case of this clone: Antigen specificity is unknown.

Assay: immunoSEQ multiplex PCR; the TCRdb copy retains only in-frame clones and omits some. This sample has around 100,000 clones, with approximately 80% found just once. V usage is TRBV5-1 and J usage is TRBJ2-7; the match to TRBD1 covers 7 bases. The sequence derives from a man in his forties with glioma. Some clones in this sample may be carry-over from other donors' samples. The sequencing here drew on PBMCs, taken from a glioma patient treated with radiotherapy, temozolomide or both. The chain's CDR3 is CASSLLPTGSLYEQYF. CDR3 nucleotides: TGCGCCAGCAGCTTGCTCCCGACAGGGTCTCTTTACGAGCAGTACTTC.